This is a list of T cell receptor beta chains from one sample in a study of blood T cells in healthy people across ages. TCRdb itself ran the 5' RACE reads through MiXCR, one entry per CDR3 protein. The sample consists of around 970,000 distinct CDR3 sequences, about 51% of them appearing once. The material sequenced was blood. Receptors were obtained from a woman aged 60-70 years in good health. CDR3s leave out the opening cysteine and the closing phenylalanine or tryptophan.

TRBJ2-5 | TRBV25-1 | ASSWNFQETQY
TRBJ1-2 | TRBV5-1 | ASSTTGGSGYT
TRBJ2-3 | TRBV20-1 | SAGLAGVNTQY
TRBJ2-3 | TRBV6-5 | ASTWSGTQY
NA | TRBV5-1 | ASNRQGEETQY
TRBJ2-3 | TRBV29-1 | SVEEISGTTQY
TRBJ2-7 | TRBV5-8 | ASSLRPSGIGCEQY
TRBJ2-3 | TRBV6-5 | ASSYSPPGTSGTSDTQY
TRBJ1-4 | TRBV4-3 | ASSQGTGKNEKLF
TRBJ2-5 | TRBV7-3 | ASSLMGQETQY
TRBJ2-7 | TRBV29-1 | SVVRGGYEQY
NA | TRBV7-8 | ASSSRISHQGRQSETQY
TRBJ2-1 | TRBV12-3/TRBV12-4 | ASSPAGHAGNEQF
TRBJ2-7 | TRBV28 | ASILSYEQY
TRBJ2-3 | TRBV7-9 | ASSLTSGGTGTQY
TRBJ2-4 | TRBV29-1 | SVSRTPGQTPLAKNIQY
TRBJ1-2 | TRBV20-1 | SARDQGPSGYT
TRBJ2-7 | TRBV3-1 | ASSQTENEQY
TRBJ2-4 | TRBV6-5 | ASTSSELAQNIQY
TRBJ2-7 | TRBV12-3/TRBV12-4 | ASSPGLDVTYEQY
TRBJ2-1 | TRBV24-1 | ATSSTSGSSYNEQF
TRBJ1-5 | TRBV28 | ASSFGQYQH